The 27 T cell receptor beta chains below were found in one sample sequenced in a study of tumor-infiltrating lymphocytes in primary liver carcinoma (dated by TCRdb to 2016 to 2017). Total RNA and DNA were co-extracted without cell sorting from around 20-30 mg of bulk tissue using the AllPrep DNA/RNA mini kit. The data were produced on an Illumina HiSeq 2500. TCRbeta-specific cDNA was reverse-transcribed from 500 ng total RNA using a constant-region primer and ProtoScript II reverse transcriptase. The TCRbeta libraries were prepared through three rounds of nested multiplex PCR following a slightly modified ARM-PCR procedure. Each of the first two PCR rounds ran for about 10 cycles using multiplex TRBV1-TRBV30 forward primers together with a Cbeta reverse primer. Starting from the raw public reads, TCRdb applied fastp trimming at Q25, assembled clones with MiXCR and retained in-frame beta chains. Every distinct CDR3 protein forms one entry, paired with its most common genes and DNA. In all, the sample holds roughly 120,000 distinct CDR3 sequences, and 60% to 70% of those were seen once. Together, the top ten hold about a tenth of the sample.

Sequenced material: liver tumor tissue from sampling region 1. The sample's cell subset or site label, decoded: tumor region T1, superior pole. Receptors were obtained from a woman in her fifties or sixties with primary liver carcinoma and hepatitis B virus infection.

In regard to this clonotype: One junction end disagrees with the germline gene, perhaps due to a read error. V usage is TRBV6-1 and J usage is TRBJ1-2; the D is unclear. The CDR3 extends over 11 amino acids. Per germline, CDR1 MNHNS and CDR2 SASEGT. The CDR3 DNA sequence: TGTGCCAGCAGAGCCAACAATGGCTGCACCTTC. Amino acids: CASRANNGCTF.

The rearrangement uses TRBV11-2 and TRBJ2-5, with D possibly matching TRBD2 (5 bases). Germline CDR1 and CDR2: SGHAT and FQNNGV. CDR3 length: 13 residues. Trimming took 0 bases from V and 10 from J, leaving 12 bases between them. The DNA for the CDR3 is TGTGCCAGCAGCTTAGAACCCAATGGGAGCCAGTACTTC. Residues: CASSLEPNGSQYF. The full variable domain, its missing parts supplied by reference TRBV11-2 and TRBJ2-5, is EAGVAQSPRYKIIEKRQSVAFWCNPISGHATLYWYQQILGQGPKLLIQFQNNGVVDDSQLPKDRFSAERLKGVDSTLKIQPAKLEDSAVYLCASSLEPNGSQYFGPGTRLLVL.

This clonotype has ten or more counts. This chain uses TRBV10-2 with TRBJ1-1; TRBD1 matches 10 bases. V gave up 6 bases and J gave up 3 bases; unmatched junction bases: 4. CDR3 length equals 14 residues. Germline-derived CDR1 and CDR2 are WSHSY and SAAADI. The chain's CDR3 is CASSRQGADTEAFF. CDR3 bases: TGCGCCAGCAGCAGACAGGGGGCCGACACTGAAGCTTTCTTT.

The sample holds one count of this clonotype. This could be a read error, since a much larger clone is one nucleotide away. V usage is TRBV6-5 and J usage is TRBJ2-3, with unresolved D. The J call may be mistaken, given a closer DNA end match to TRBJ1-5. Per germline, CDR1 MNHEY and CDR2 SVGAGI. This CDR3 spans 13 amino acids. In DNA form, the CDR3 reads TGTGCCAGCAGCAGGACTAGATCAGATACGCAGCATTTT. This sequence encodes CASSRTRSDTQHF.

Remarks on this clonotype: With a much larger clone just one base away, this may be a read error. The rearrangement uses TRBV10-2 and TRBJ1-1; D perhaps matches TRBD1 (5 bases). Trimming removed 6 bases at V and 1 base at J, with 21 bases between. CDR1 is WSHSY, CDR2 SAAADI, per germline. The CDR3 consists of 17 residues. The CDR3, as DNA: TGCGCCAGCAGGGGGGGAGGGCATGCACTACCGAACACTGAAGCTTTCTTT. Translating gives CASRGGGHALPNTEAFF.

A note on this clonotype: The conserved closing phenylalanine or tryptophan is absent in this CDR3, likely reflecting a read error. The chain joins TRBV11-2 to TRBJ2-2; no reliable D call. This CDR3 has 14 amino acids. Germline V gives CDR1 SGHAT, CDR2 FQNNGV. The CDR3 DNA sequence: TGTACCAGCAGCTTCTCCGCGAACACCGGGGAGCTGTTTGTT. Its translation is CTSSFSANTGELFV.

Regarding this clonotype: The junction does not match germline at one end; this may be a read error. The CDR3: CASSDHERDDYEQCF. The CDR3 nucleotides are TGTGCCAGCAGCGACCACGAGAGGGACGACTACGAGCAGTGCTTC. The V and J genes are TRBV11-2 and TRBJ2-7; tentatively, D is TRBD1 or TRBD2 (5 bases each). Germline loops: CDR1 SGHAT, CDR2 FQNNGV. This CDR3 has 15 amino acids.

On this clonotype: A read error may explain this, as a much larger clone is one base away. The V and J genes are TRBV28 and TRBJ2-5; D gene unclear. CDR3 size: 14 residues. Between the trimmed V and J ends, which lost 3 bases and 0 bases, there was a span of 8 bases. Germline CDR1 is MDHEN and CDR2 is SYDVKM. The CDR3: CASSFLDYQETQYF. In nucleotides, the CDR3 is TGTGCCAGCAGTTTTTTGGATTACCAAGAGACCCAGTACTTC.

With respect to this clonotype: This sequence may be a read error, since a much larger clone differs from it by one base. The chain links TRBV6-5 to TRBJ1-5; D may be TRBD1 (5 bases). The CDR3 spans 14 residues. Per the germline V gene, CDR1 is MNHEY and CDR2 is SVGAGI. V dropped 10 bases and J dropped 3 bases, with 16 bases sitting between them. The CDR3 spells CANSRRQSNQPQHF. The CDR3 nucleotides are TGTGCCAACAGCCGACGACAGTCCAATCAGCCCCAGCATTTT.

Concerning this clonotype itself: The CDR3 does not end in the conserved phenylalanine or tryptophan, so this is likely a read error. The J gene is TRBJ1-2, the V gene TRBV11-2; tentative D call: TRBD1 (5 bases). This CDR3 contains 14 residues. CDR1 is SGHAT, CDR2 FQNNGV, per germline. Trimming left V 11 bases short and J 4 bases short, with 20 bases between. CDR3 sequence (DNA): TGTGCCGGTCGCCGGGGCGGGAGCTCCTATGGCTACACCTCC. This codes for CAGRRGGSSYGYTS.

This clonotype has ten or more counts. The chain joins TRBV29-1 to TRBJ2-3; 10 bases line up with TRBD1. The CDR3 has 16 residues. The germline gives CDR1 SQVTM, CDR2 ANQGSEA. The V gene end was trimmed by 0 bases and the J gene end by 2 bases; junction bases not matched to a gene: 5. The CDR3 coding sequence is TGCAGCGTTGAAGAAAGGGACAGGGGTTACACAGATACGCAGTATTTT. As protein: CSVEERDRGYTDTQYF.

Only a few counts were recorded for this clonotype. A clone one base away is much larger, so this may be a read error. The CDR3: CASSLMNAEAFF. CDR3 nucleotide sequence: TGTGCCAGCAGCTTAATGAACGCTGAAGCTTTCTTT. V is TRBV7-9 and J is TRBJ1-1, with D unresolved. The CDR3 runs 12 residues. The germline V gene encodes CDR1 SEHNR and CDR2 FQNEAQ (reference sequence).

Regarding this clonotype: Because the CDR3 is missing its conserved closing phenylalanine or tryptophan, this is likely a read error. The chain uses TRBV5-4 and TRBJ1-2; D may be TRBD1 (6 bases). The V and J ends lost 4 bases and 7 bases respectively, with 17 bases between them. CDR1 and CDR2 from the germline V gene are SGHNT and YYREEE (reference sequence). The CDR3 runs to 14 residues. CDR3 sequence (DNA): TGTGCCAGCAGCCCCTTCGACAGGATGGCTGGCTACACCTCC. This sequence encodes CASSPFDRMAGYTS.

This clonotype showed up many times. The rearrangement joins TRBV29-1 to TRBJ2-7, with D tentatively TRBD2 (5 bases). V lost 6 bases to trimming and J lost 3 bases, with 9 bases between them. The CDR3 covers 11 residues. Per the germline V gene, CDR1 is SQVTM and CDR2 is ANQGSEA. As DNA, the CDR3 is TGCAGCGTACAGACTAACTACGAGCAGTACTTC. Translated, it gives CSVQTNYEQYF.

With regard to this clonotype: This could be a read error, since a much larger clone is one nucleotide away. The chain employs TRBV29-1 and TRBJ2-3, with TRBD2 as a possible D gene (5 bases). The germline V and J ends were trimmed by 4 bases and 0 bases, with 14 bases remaining between them. The CDR3 has 15 amino acids. The germline CDR1 and CDR2 sequences are SQVTM and ANQGSEA. The CDR3 reads CSVAPGGGSTDTQYF. As DNA, the CDR3 is TGCAGCGTTGCGCCTGGAGGTGGGAGCACAGATACGCAGTATTTT.

Turning to this clonotype: As the CDR3 is not closed by the conserved phenylalanine or tryptophan, this likely results from a read error. The gene calls are TRBV11-2 and TRBJ1-1; a possible D gene is TRBD1 (6 bases). The CDR3 length is 13 residues. V was trimmed by 3 bases and J by 6 bases, leaving 11 bases between them. Germline V gene lookup returns CDR1 SGHAT and CDR2 FQNNGV. The CDR3 is CASSLTRGAEAFL. The DNA of the CDR3 is TGTGCCAGCAGCTTGACCAGGGGTGCTGAAGCTTTCTTA.

There are many counts of this clonotype. The chain couples TRBV29-1 to TRBJ2-1; 10 nucleotides agree with TRBD1. The V segment lost 4 bases and the J segment 5 bases; nucleotides outside the gene matches: 5. Germline V lookup: CDR1 SQVTM, CDR2 ANQGSEA. This CDR3 spans 14 amino acids. As DNA, the CDR3 is TGCAGCGTTGGAAGGGACAGGGGTAACAATGAGCAGTTCTTC. Translated: CSVGRDRGNNEQFF.

This clonotype was seen repeatedly, ten times or more. The rearrangement links TRBV29-1 to TRBJ1-2; the D is unclear. CDR3 length: 15 residues. Trimming stripped 0 bases from V and 0 bases from J, with 11 bases between. Germline V CDR1 and CDR2: SQVTM, ANQGSEA. The CDR3, as DNA: TGCAGCGTTGAAGATCGAGAGGAAGCTAACTATGGCTACACCTTC. Translating it yields CSVEDREEANYGYTF.

Comment on this clonotype: The CDR3 end shows no conserved phenylalanine or tryptophan, and so a read error is likely. No DNA is shown, since the ends of the CDR3 on it are uncertain; the CDR3 is the one TCRdb lists. CDR3 in amino acids: CASSFYRGATGELSL. The chain recombines TRBV11-2 with TRBJ2-2; the D call of TRBD1 is as the table states it, not checked on the DNA. Germline V gene lookup returns CDR1 SGHAT and CDR2 FQNNGV. The CDR3 is made up of 15 amino acids, end residues included.

This clonotype was counted at least ten times. The chain employs TRBV28 and TRBJ2-2; tentative D call: TRBD2 (5 bases). CDR1 and CDR2 (germline): MDHEN, SYDVKM. Deletions cut 7 bases from V and 6 bases from J, with 12 bases between. This CDR3 contains 13 residues. The chain's CDR3 is CASTLTGSGELFF. The CDR3 coding sequence is TGTGCCAGCACCCTAACGGGGTCCGGGGAGCTGTTTTTT.

Turning to this clonotype: It may be a read error: a sequence one base away is much more abundant. The chain joins TRBV6-1 to TRBJ2-1, with 10 bases aligning to TRBD2. Per germline, CDR1 MNHNS and CDR2 SASEGT. V trimming: 5 bases; J trimming: 8 bases; junction bases outside the gene matches: 9. CDR3 length: 15 amino acids. The CDR3 DNA reads TGTGCCAGCAGTCGGTTGGCTAGCGGGAGTCATGAGCAGTTCTTC. Residues: CASSRLASGSHEQFF.

About this clonotype itself: An end of the junction differs from the germline gene, which may be a read error. V usage is TRBV11-2 and J usage is TRBJ2-3, with TRBD2 matching over 12 bases. CDR1 is SGHAT, CDR2 FQNNGV, per germline. There are 20 residues in the CDR3. CDR3 in amino acids: CASSLDPRLAGEWRTDTQYF. CDR3 DNA sequence: TGTGCTAGCAGCTTAGACCCCCGACTAGCGGGAGAGTGGAGGACAGATACGCAGTATTTT.

There are a few counts of this clonotype. This chain uses TRBV28 with TRBJ2-5; D is uncertain. The CDR3 totals 13 residues. Trimming pared 5 bases from V and 4 bases from J, leaving 11 bases between. CDR1 is MDHEN, CDR2 SYDVKM, per germline. In nucleotides, the CDR3 is TGTGCCAGCAGTCTACCGTCCGGAGAGACCCAGTACTTC. Its protein product is CASSLPSGETQYF.

The table lists this clonotype with a few counts. This sequence joins TRBV6-5 and TRBJ1-6; D is unresolved. The CDR3 contains 12 residues. The germline gives CDR1 MNHEY, CDR2 SVGAGI. CDR3 DNA sequence: TGTGCAACATCGCGTGGGAGTTCACCCCTCCACTTT. Residues: CATSRGSSPLHF.

Worth noting for this clonotype: A read error is likely, as this CDR3 ends without the conserved phenylalanine or tryptophan. The gene calls are TRBV11-2 and TRBJ1-1; D may be TRBD1 (5 bases). The CDR3 spans 20 residues. The germline gives CDR1 SGHAT, CDR2 FQNNGV. CDR3 sequence: CASSPHQHGHLRFRGYEAFL. CDR3 DNA: TGCGCCAGCAGCCCACATCAGCACGGACACCTTCGCTTTCGGGGCTATGAAGCTTTCCTT.

The CDR3: CARSQTANSGNTIYF. The CDR3 DNA reads as TGTGCCAGGAGCCAGACAGCAAACTCTGGAAACACCATATATTTT. The rearrangement links TRBV7-9 to TRBJ1-3; perhaps TRBD1 as D (5 bases). V was clipped by 9 bases and J by 0 bases, with 15 bases between them. Germline CDR1 reads SEHNR; CDR2 reads FQNEAQ (reference sequence). This CDR3 has 15 amino acids. The entire variable domain, with the rest obtained from reference TRBV7-9 and TRBJ1-3, is as follows: DTGVSQNPRHKITKRGQNVTFRCDPISEHNRLYWYRQTLGQGPEFLTYFQNEAQLEKSRLLSDRFSAERPKGSFSTLEIQRTEQGDSAMYLCARSQTANSGNTIYFGEGSWLTVV.

The chain employs TRBV11-3 and TRBJ2-1; TRBD2 might be the D (6 bases). V lost 3 bases, J lost 4 bases, and 7 bases lay in between. The CDR3 extends over 13 amino acids. Germline V CDR1 and CDR2: SGHNT, YENEEA. CDR3 sequence (DNA): TGTGCCAGCAGCTTCAGCGGGTACAATGAGCAGTTCTTC. It codes for CASSFSGYNEQFF.